The 21 T cell receptor beta chains presented below share a single source sample, sequenced in a study of OX40 agonist ivuxolimab in advanced cancers. Library prep was done by the immunoSEQ multiplex PCR assay. This is the immuneACCESS table as TCRdb keeps it, with only in-frame sequences that have V and J called. A part of the clones is gone; compared with another copy, unresolved V genes explain less than half, and the rest is unexplained. In this sample the table shows roughly 56,000 clones, 80% to 90% of which occur a single time. Of the sample, about 1% is held by the ten largest clones. The material was CD4+ or CD8+ T cells sorted from blood, obtained in a trial of the OX40 agonist ivuxolimab. These receptors were obtained from an adult with an advanced solid tumor such as melanoma, head and neck, liver or kidney cancer.

V usage is TRBV5-1 and J usage is TRBJ2-1; D remains unclear. CDR1 is SGHRS and CDR2 is YFSETQ in the germline V gene. The CDR3 length is 15 residues. V was pared by 1 base and J by 7 bases, with 15 bases between. The chain's CDR3 is CASSLFGVNRNEQFF. As DNA, the CDR3 is TGCGCCAGCAGCTTGTTTGGTGTAAATCGGAATGAGCAGTTCTTC.

J is TRBJ1-5 and V is TRBV19; TRBD1 is a possible D gene (5 bases). The germline V and J ends were trimmed by 4 bases and 0 bases, with 7 bases remaining between them. Germline V CDR1 and CDR2: LNHDA, SQIVND (reference sequence). The CDR3 length is 14 residues. This CDR3 is CASSTQGSNQPQHF. The CDR3 DNA reads TGTGCCAGTAGTACGCAGGGTAGCAATCAGCCCCAGCATTTT.

The chain employs TRBV2 and TRBJ2-7; 9 bases agree with TRBD1. CDR1 is SNHLY and CDR2 is FYNNEI in the germline V gene. V lost 6 bases and J lost 5; bases outside the gene matches: 14. The CDR3 extends over 16 amino acids. This CDR3 is CASRSRAGQGRHEQYF. CDR3 in DNA: TGTGCCAGCAGATCGAGGGCGGGACAGGGTCGCCACGAGCAGTACTTC.

This rearrangement joins TRBV5-1 to TRBJ2-1; D unclear. This CDR3 spans 15 amino acids. The V end lost 4 bases, the J end lost 0 bases, and 11 bases lay between the germline ends. The germline V gene encodes CDR1 SGHRS and CDR2 YFSETQ. CDR3 in amino acids: CASSRTESSYNEQFF. For the CDR3, the DNA is TGCGCCAGCAGCAGGACGGAGAGCTCCTACAATGAGCAGTTCTTC.

The V call is TRBV11-2, the J call TRBJ2-7; D is undetermined. Trimming stripped 0 bases from V and 0 bases from J, with 9 bases between. The CDR3 length is 15 residues. Germline CDR1 SGHAT, CDR2 FQNNGV. In nucleotides, the CDR3 is TGTGCCAGCAGCTTAGATCGGCAGGACTCCTACGAGCAGTACTTC. Translated, it gives CASSLDRQDSYEQYF.

The gene calls are TRBV28 and TRBJ1-2; 7 nucleotides agree with TRBD1. Trimming at V came to 6 bases and at J to 4 bases, leaving 5 bases not matched to a gene. From germline, CDR1 is MDHEN and CDR2 SYDVKM. The CDR3 extends over 13 amino acids. The CDR3 here is CASRGDRVYGYTF. The CDR3 DNA is TGTGCCAGCAGGGGAGACAGGGTCTATGGCTACACCTTC.

The V gene is TRBV2, the J gene TRBJ2-3, with 12 bases fitting TRBD1. Germline trimming cut 3 bases from V and 5 bases from J; bases unmatched to any gene: 3. CDR3 length: 15 amino acids. Per the germline V gene, CDR1 is SNHLY and CDR2 is FYNNEI. The CDR3 reads CASSDRDRGLDTQYF. The CDR3 DNA reads TGTGCCAGCAGTGATCGGGACAGGGGGCTAGATACGCAGTATTTT.

This clone was observed a few times. The J gene is TRBJ1-1, the V gene TRBV27; 7 bases fit TRBD1. The trim removed 6 bases at V and 0 bases at J, leaving 4 bases unmatched. Germline loops: CDR1 MNHEY, CDR2 SMNVEV (reference sequence). CDR3 length: 14 amino acids. The CDR3 DNA is TGTGCCAGCAGGTACAGGGGCGTGAACACTGAAGCTTTCTTT. It yields the protein CASRYRGVNTEAFF.

The chain combines TRBV6-1 with TRBJ1-4; possibly TRBD1 for D (6 bases). V lost 8 bases, J lost 7 bases, and 14 bases lay in between. Germline CDR1 is MNHNS and CDR2 is SASEGT. The CDR3 is 13 residues long. CDR3 sequence (DNA): TGTGCCAGCCGCGGGGGGGCGGTTGAAAAACTGTTTTTT. Its translation is CASRGGAVEKLFF.

This sequence joins TRBV7-7 and TRBJ2-5; 10 nucleotides agree with TRBD1. Trimming cost V 5 bases and J 1 base; bases outside gene matches: 7. Germline lookup yields CDR1 SSHAT and CDR2 FNYEAQ (reference sequence). The CDR3 sequence is 16 residues long. In DNA, the CDR3 is TGTGCCAGCAGCCCCCGGACAGGGGGTGGCCAAGAGACCCAGTACTTC. Protein: CASSPRTGGGQETQYF.

The chain recombines TRBV9 with TRBJ1-1; tentatively, D is TRBD1 (6 bases). This CDR3 region has 15 residues. V shed 4 bases and J shed 0 bases, with 13 bases lying between them. Germline assignment: CDR1 SGDLS and CDR2 YYNGEE. The chain's CDR3 is CASSHIGQMNTEAFF. In DNA form, the CDR3 reads TGTGCCAGCAGCCATATCGGACAGATGAACACTGAAGCTTTCTTT.

This chain connects TRBV7-2 to TRBJ2-1; 10 bases are a match to TRBD2. Germline V lookup: CDR1 SGHTA, CDR2 FQGNSA. V gave up 1 base and J gave up 6 bases; unmatched junction bases: 6. The CDR3 consists of 16 residues. This CDR3 reads CASSLETSGTGNEQFF. The CDR3 nucleotides are TGTGCCAGCAGCTTAGAAACTAGCGGGACCGGCAATGAGCAGTTCTTC.

This clone appeared a single time. The chain couples TRBV6-6 to TRBJ1-4, with D tentatively TRBD1 (6 bases). The germline CDR1 and CDR2 sequences are MNHNY and SVGAGI (reference sequence). The CDR3 loop spans 14 amino acids. V gave up 7 bases and J gave up 1 base, with 10 bases separating them. The CDR3 sequence: CASKLQGTNEKLFF. DNA for the CDR3: TGTGCCAGCAAACTACAGGGAACTAATGAAAAACTGTTTTTT.

The chain is built from TRBV5-6 and TRBJ2-7; tentative D call: TRBD1 (5 bases). Germline V gene lookup returns CDR1 SGHDT and CDR2 YYEEEE. The CDR3 has 14 amino acids. Trimming cost V 2 bases and J 2 bases, with 11 bases left between them. The DNA for the CDR3 is TGTGCCAGCAGCTTAGACCCAGGGACCTACGAGCAGTACTTC. Protein sequence: CASSLDPGTYEQYF. The variable domain in full, with the rest retrieved from reference TRBV5-6 and TRBJ2-7, is DAGVTQSPTHLIKTRGQQVTLRCSPKSGHDTVSWYQQALGQGPQFIFQYYEEEERQRGNFPDRFSGHQFPNYSSELNVNALLLGDSALYLCASSLDPGTYEQYFGPGTRLTVT.

The J gene is TRBJ2-7, the V gene TRBV1; TRBD2 is the table's D call and was not checked against the DNA. TRBV1 is flagged as a pseudogene. CDR3 size: 14 residues. The CDR3 reads CTSSQDGLTYEQYF. CDR3 coding DNA: TGCACCAGCAGCCAAGATGGTCTAACCTACGAGCAGTACTTC.

The rearrangement joins TRBV5-1 to TRBJ2-2; 13 nucleotides line up with TRBD2. This CDR3 is 14 amino acids long. Germline values: CDR1 SGHRS, CDR2 YFSETQ. Trimming at V came to 7 bases and at J to 8 bases, leaving 5 bases not matched to a gene. The CDR3 reads CASLRTSGGGELFF. In DNA, the CDR3 is TGCGCCAGCCTCCGGACTAGCGGGGGAGGGGAGCTGTTTTTT.

The rearrangement links TRBV27 to TRBJ1-6; D is unclear. The CDR3 has 16 amino acids. The ends were cut back, 6 bases at V and 0 bases at J, with 12 bases in the middle. The germline V gene encodes CDR1 MNHEY and CDR2 SMNVEV (reference sequence). The CDR3 region has the DNA TGTGCCAGCAGACCCCGGGGAGGCTCCTATAATTCACCCCTCCACTTT. Its translation is CASRPRGGSYNSPLHF.

V is TRBV11-2 and J is TRBJ1-2, with D hard to call. There are 13 residues in the CDR3. Trimming shortened V by 3 bases and J by 4 bases, and 9 bases separated the two germline ends. The V gene's germline CDR1 is SGHAT and CDR2 FQNNGV. The CDR3 spells CASSLDEPYGYTF. The CDR3 bases are TGTGCCAGCAGCTTGGACGAACCCTATGGCTACACCTTC.

V is TRBV11-3 and J is TRBJ1-1, with D perhaps TRBD1 (5 bases). The CDR3 is made up of 13 amino acids. Germline V gene lookup returns CDR1 SGHNT and CDR2 YENEEA. V was trimmed by 4 bases and J by 1 base, leaving 7 bases between them. The CDR3 region is CASSYQGNTEAFF. DNA of the CDR3: TGTGCCAGCAGCTACCAGGGGAACACTGAAGCTTTCTTT.

This rearrangement joins TRBV9 to TRBJ1-3; TRBD1 agrees at 11 bases. The CDR3 is 17 residues long. Per the germline V gene, CDR1 is SGDLS and CDR2 is YYNGEE. J was trimmed by 3 bases and V by 2 bases; bases with no gene match: 7. The CDR3 spells CASSVGQGAGDGNTIYF. The CDR3 DNA reads as TGTGCCAGCAGCGTCGGACAGGGGGCTGGTGATGGAAACACCATATATTTT.

V gene TRBV7-9 combines with J gene TRBJ2-2; D unresolved. The V and J ends lost 7 bases and 1 base respectively, with 13 bases between them. CDR1 and CDR2 from the germline V gene are SEHNR and FQNEAQ (reference sequence). CDR3 length: 15 amino acids. Here the CDR3 DNA reads TGTGCCAGCATTCTCGGCATCATGAACACCGGGGAGCTGTTTTTT. Its translation is CASILGIMNTGELFF. Complete variable domain (other parts from reference TRBV7-9 and TRBJ2-2): DTGVSQNPRHKITKRGQNVTFRCDPISEHNRLYWYRQTLGQGPEFLTYFQNEAQLEKSRLLSDRFSAERPKGSFSTLEIQRTEQGDSAMYLCASILGIMNTGELFFGEGSRLTVL.